The sequence of this T cell receptor (beta chain) was determined in a study of cytomegalovirus exposure and HLA in healthy donors. Findings of the study overall: Rarity characterized most TCR sequences, yet some public TCRs appeared in many donors. A list of roughly 160 TCR beta chains associated with cytomegalovirus was given. In a later analysis, at a false discovery rate of 0.05, over 15,000 TCR beta sequences were associated with HLA alleles. A few CMV-associated chains proved CMV antigen-specific in vitro.

The V gene lost 6 bases and the J gene lost 8 bases, with 20 bases spanning the gap. The length of the CDR3 is 14 residues. CDR1 is SGHRS and CDR2 is YFSETQ in the germline V gene. Notes on this clone: Its antigen is currently unknown.

This PCR relied on a set of 60 Vbeta primers and 13 Jbeta primers. TCRdb's copy holds only in-frame clones and misses some; the assay was immunoSEQ multiplex PCR. The repertoire consists of tens of thousands of clones, with 7.6% occurring once and the leading ten covering under 3%. This sequence originates from a man aged 45-60 years in good health and CMV-seronegative. V is TRBV5-1 and J is TRBJ1-2; the D is unclear. Sequenced: PBMCs. DNA for the CDR3: TGCGCCAGCAATCCGGGAGCGCCGCTGTGGGGCTACACCTTC. Its protein product is CASNPGAPLWGYTF.